A selection of T cell receptor beta chains follows, all from one sample in a study of shared clonotypes between healthy human individuals. TCRdb's copy holds only in-frame clones and misses some; the assay was immunoSEQ multiplex PCR. Seen here are roughly 2,300,000 clones, less than 95% observed once, and the top ten hold approximately 0.41%. Input material: naive CD4+ T cells from PBMCs. All receptors come from a man in his late teens or twenties in good health. Some clones in this sample may be carry-over from other donors' samples. Both conserved end residues are part of each CDR3. A D gene is named only where the DNA matches it firmly. Only some rows state a clone size, as once, few, many or a class for expanded clones.

TRBD2	TRBV28	TRBJ2-3	NA	CASSPGTSGTDTQYF	TGTGCCAGCAGCCCTGGGACTAGCGGCACAGATACGCAGTATTTT
TRBD2	TRBV11-2	TRBJ2-7	NA	CASSLGLAGPYEQYF	TGTGCCAGCAGCTTAGGGCTAGCGGGCCCCTACGAGCAGTACTTC
NA	TRBV4-2	TRBJ2-7	NA	CASSQPGTGAYEQYF	TGTGCCAGCAGCCAGCCCGGGACCGGAGCCTACGAGCAGTACTTC
TRBD1	TRBV5-1	TRBJ2-7	once	CASSTRTGTYEQYF	TGCGCCAGCAGCACTAGGACAGGCACCTACGAGCAGTACTTC
NA	TRBV25-1	TRBJ1-4	NA	CASSEWVVGEKLFF	TGTGCCAGCAGTGAATGGGTCGTTGGGGAAAAACTGTTTTTT
NA	TRBV2	TRBJ2-7	NA	CASRVGPLSYEQYF	TGTGCCAGCAGAGTGGGACCCCTCTCCTACGAGCAGTACTTC
NA	TRBV18	TRBJ1-1	few	CASSPGQTEAFF	TGTGCCAGCTCACCGGGCCAGACCGAAGCTTTCTTT
TRBD2	TRBV11-2	TRBJ2-7	NA	CASSLDLQRGEQYF	TGTGCCAGCAGCTTAGATCTGCAGCGGGGGGAGCAGTACTTC
NA	TRBV28	TRBJ2-1	NA	CASTLGVAAYNEQFF	TGTGCCAGCACCCTTGGGGTAGCGGCTTACAATGAGCAGTTCTTC
TRBD1	TRBV18	TRBJ1-1	once	CASSPEGQGTEAFF	TGTGCCAGCTCACCTGAGGGACAGGGCACTGAAGCTTTCTTT
NA	TRBV6-5	TRBJ1-2	NA	CASSSLWAGYTF	TGTGCCAGCAGTTCCCTTTGGGCTGGCTACACCTTC
NA	TRBV11-2	TRBJ2-3	NA	CASSLFTDTQYF	TGTGCCAGCAGCTTATTCACAGATACGCAGTATTTT
NA	TRBV10-3	TRBJ1-4	few	CAIRSGMDNEKLFF	TGTGCCATCAGATCAGGGATGGATAATGAAAAACTGTTTTTT
NA	TRBV4-1	TRBJ2-2	NA	CASSQEPLTASTGELFF	TGCGCCAGCAGCCAAGAGCCCCTGACGGCGAGCACCGGGGAGCTGTTTTTT
NA	TRBV2	TRBJ2-1	few	CATPGQYSYNEQFF	TGTGCCACTCCGGGACAATACTCCTACAATGAGCAGTTCTTC
TRBD1	TRBV7-9	TRBJ2-7	NA	CASSPPWRTGMGEQYF	TGTGCCAGCAGTCCCCCCTGGAGGACAGGTATGGGCGAGCAGTACTTC
NA	TRBV21-1	TRBJ2-3	NA	CASSNWSTDTQYF	TGTGCCAGCAGCAATTGGAGCACAGATACGCAGTATTTT
TRBD1	TRBV6-1	TRBJ2-7	NA	CASSEALRTGSYEQYF	TGTGCCAGCAGTGAAGCGCTTCGGACAGGTAGCTACGAGCAGTACTTC
TRBD1	TRBV11-2	TRBJ1-5	NA	CASSPGGGRGNQPQHF	TGTGCCAGCAGCCCAGGGGGGGGAAGGGGCAATCAGCCCCAGCATTTT
NA	TRBV27	TRBJ2-2	NA	CASSSPGWPPNTGELFF	TGTGCCAGCAGTTCCCCGGGTTGGCCTCCGAACACCGGGGAGCTGTTTTTT
NA	TRBV28	TRBJ1-2	NA	CASSFAGGLSYGYTF	TGTGCCAGCAGTTTTGCCGGGGGATTAAGCTATGGCTACACCTTC
NA	TRBV23-1	TRBJ2-6	NA	CASTSCVFWNNSGANVLTF	TGCGCCAGCACCTCTTGTGTCTTCTGGAACAACTCTGGGGCCAACGTCCTGACTTTC
NA	TRBV6-6	TRBJ1-6	NA	CASSYAGGENSPLHF	TGTGCCAGCAGTTACGCGGGAGGGGAAAATTCACCCCTCCACTTT
TRBD1	TRBV5-1	TRBJ2-7	NA	CASRRTWDRKYEQYF	TGCGCCAGCCGAAGAACGTGGGACAGAAAATACGAGCAGTACTTC
TRBD1	TRBV30	TRBJ1-5	few	CAWSNRGNQPQHF	TGTGCCTGGAGCAACAGGGGGAATCAGCCCCAGCATTTT
TRBD1	TRBV18	TRBJ1-2	NA	CASSPWTGDKDGYTF	TGTGCCAGCTCACCCTGGACAGGGGATAAGGATGGCTACACCTTC
TRBD1	TRBV30	TRBJ2-1	NA	CAWSHKGQGPLNEQFF	TGTGCCTGGAGTCACAAGGGACAGGGGCCCCTCAATGAGCAGTTCTTC
TRBD1	TRBV5-4	TRBJ2-1	NA	CASSARDRGLPSTYNEQFF	TGTGCCAGCAGCGCCCGGGACAGGGGGCTGCCGAGTACCTACAATGAGCAGTTCTTC
TRBD2	TRBV4-2	TRBJ2-1	NA	CASSPEAGGVNEQFF	TGTGCCAGCAGCCCTGAAGCGGGAGGGGTAAATGAGCAGTTCTTC
NA	TRBV27	TRBJ1-5	NA	CASSLYGRGGFQPQHF	TGTGCCAGCAGTTTATACGGCAGAGGAGGTTTTCAGCCCCAGCATTTT
TRBD2	TRBV6-1	TRBJ2-2	NA	CASSERGLVYTGELFF	TGTGCCAGCAGTGAAAGGGGACTAGTGTACACCGGGGAGCTGTTTTTT
NA	TRBV6-6	TRBJ1-1	NA	CASSYPTGGSPTEAFF	TGTGCCAGCAGTTACCCCACGGGGGGGAGTCCCACTGAAGCTTTCTTT
TRBD1	TRBV18	TRBJ2-7	NA	CASSPRLGQGAYEQYF	TGTGCCAGCTCACCACGTTTGGGACAGGGGGCCTACGAGCAGTACTTC
NA	TRBV2	TRBJ1-2	NA	CASSARDLGGYTF	TGTGCCAGCAGCGCAAGGGACTTAGGGGGCTACACCTTC
NA	TRBV19	TRBJ1-1	NA	CASRIRGIEVTEAFF	TGTGCCAGTAGGATAAGGGGGATTGAGGTCACTGAAGCTTTCTTT
TRBD1	TRBV18	TRBJ2-5	NA	CASSLQGTAQETQYF	TGTGCCAGCTCACTACAAGGGACAGCACAAGAGACCCAGTACTTC
NA	TRBV19	TRBJ2-2	NA	CASSIRSGELFF	TGTGCCAGTAGTATCAGATCCGGGGAGCTGTTTTTT
NA	TRBV7-9	TRBJ1-2	NA	CASSFNYGYTF	TGTGCCAGCAGCTTTAACTATGGCTACACCTTC
NA	TRBV15	TRBJ1-4	NA	CATSREGEATNEKLFF	TGTGCCACCAGCAGAGAGGGAGAAGCAACTAATGAAAAACTGTTTTTT
NA	TRBV29-1	TRBJ1-1	NA	CSSVARPNTEAFF	TGCAGCTCTGTGGCACGACCGAACACTGAAGCTTTCTTT
NA	TRBV11-3	TRBJ2-7	NA	CASSLPSWAWNHSSSYEQYF	TGTGCCAGCAGCTTACCCAGCTGGGCCTGGAATCATTCAAGCTCCTACGAGCAGTACTTC
NA	TRBV28	TRBJ2-3	once	CASSPAQGLDTQYF	TGTGCCAGCAGCCCGGCACAGGGCCTCGATACGCAGTATTTT
NA	TRBV5-1	TRBJ2-3	NA	CASSLGIGADTQYF	TGCGCCAGCAGCTTGGGAATCGGAGCAGATACGCAGTATTTT
TRBD1	TRBV7-2	TRBJ2-3	NA	CASSLLTGFADTQYF	TGTGCCAGCAGCCTTCTGACAGGGTTCGCAGATACGCAGTATTTT
TRBD1	TRBV4-1	TRBJ1-4	NA	CASSRFRGPFGEKLFF	TGCGCCAGCAGCCGATTCAGGGGGCCCTTTGGCGAAAAACTGTTTTTT
NA	TRBV18	TRBJ2-3	NA	CASSPPLPRTDTQYF	TGTGCCAGCTCACCACCACTCCCGCGCACAGATACGCAGTATTTT
NA	TRBV4-1	TRBJ2-1	NA	CASSKPLQGNEQFF	TGCGCCAGCAGCAAGCCACTACAGGGCAATGAGCAGTTCTTC
NA	TRBV7-9	TRBJ2-2	NA	CASSPPGGRNTGELFF	TGTGCCAGCAGCCCACCCGGGGGCCGTAACACCGGGGAGCTGTTTTTT
NA	TRBV28	TRBJ1-6	NA	CASSLWGGEYSSPLHF	TGTGCCAGCAGTTTATGGGGGGGTGAATATTCTTCACCCCTCCACTTT
TRBD2	TRBV7-7	TRBJ2-1	NA	CASSSGGLGTDEQFF	TGTGCCAGCAGTTCCGGGGGACTAGGCACGGATGAGCAGTTCTTC
TRBD2	TRBV7-2	TRBJ2-1	once	CASSPGTSGRGNEQFF	TGTGCCAGCAGCCCTGGGACTAGCGGGAGAGGTAATGAGCAGTTCTTC
TRBD2	TRBV14	TRBJ2-1	NA	CASSPGLAGFGNEQFF	TGTGCCAGCAGCCCGGGACTAGCGGGATTCGGCAATGAGCAGTTCTTC
NA	TRBV7-3	TRBJ2-6	once	CASRPQPGANVLTF	TGTGCCAGCAGACCACAGCCTGGGGCCAACGTCCTGACTTTC